Below are 15 T cell receptor beta chains sequenced from a single sample in a study of molecular identifiers for immune sequencing clone quantification. TCRdb fed the PCR reads into MiXCR, producing one record per CDR3 protein. The sample carries about 640,000 distinct CDR3 sequences, 20% recorded once. The specimen was naive CD8+ T cells from blood, with Jurkat cell RNA spiked in. Subset reported: FACS-sorted CD8+CD4-CCR7+CD45RA+ naive T cells. The receptor set was obtained from a human donor in good health. Some libraries in this study had Jurkat cell RNA spiked in.

In the case of this clonotype: A clone one base away is much larger, so this may be a read error. The chain couples TRBV16 to TRBJ1-4; 7 positions match TRBD1. The CDR3 contains 16 residues. CDR1 and CDR2 (germline): KGHSY, FQNENV. The CDR3 nucleotides are TGTGCCAGCAGCCAATCTGGACAGGCAACTAGTGAAAAACTGTTTTTT. Encoded protein: CASSQSGQATSEKLFF. Complete variable domain (other parts from reference TRBV16 and TRBJ1-4): GEEVAQTPKHLVRGEGQKAKLYCAPIKGHSYVFWYQQVLKNEFKFLISFQNENVFDETGMPKERFSAKCLPNSPCSLEIQATKLEDSAVYFCASSQSGQATSEKLFFGSGTQLSVL.

The sample holds a few counts of this clonotype. The chain links TRBV6-5 to TRBJ1-1; D uncertain. V gave up 2 bases and J gave up 3 bases, with 13 bases separating them. Germline values: CDR1 MNHEY, CDR2 SVGAGI. The CDR3 sequence is 15 residues long. The CDR3 DNA follows: TGTGCCAGCAGTTACGACGCGGCCGGGGACACTGAAGCTTTCTTT. As protein: CASSYDAAGDTEAFF.

As concerns this clonotype: Since a much larger clone is just one base distant, this may be a read error. This CDR3 is missing its conserved last phenylalanine or tryptophan, likely due to a read error. V is TRBV4-1 and J is TRBJ2-3, with unresolved D. Trimming took 3 bases from V and 5 from J, leaving 3 bases between them. The CDR3 has 11 residues. The germline CDR1 and CDR2 sequences are MGHRA and YSYEKL. CDR3 bases: TGCGCCAGCAGCCAGGTAGATACGCAGTATCTT. Translated, it gives CASSQVDTQYL.

The chain couples TRBV21-1 to TRBJ1-5; the D segment call TRBD1 is taken from the table without a DNA check. TRBV21-1 is reported as a pseudogene. CDR3 size: 13 residues. CDR3 DNA: TGTACCAGCACACAAGGGGGGAATCAGCCCCAGCATTTT. Translating it yields CTSTQGGNQPQHF.

As for this clonotype: Since a far larger clone is one base different, this is likely a read error. This chain links TRBV4-3 with TRBJ2-7, with D possibly matching TRBD1 (6 bases). Trimming removed 6 bases from V and 3 bases from J, with 12 bases in between. In germline, CDR1 is LGHNA, CDR2 YSLEER. This CDR3 spans 13 amino acids. In DNA, the CDR3 is TGCGCCAGCAGGCCCGGACAGCACTACGAGCAGTACTTC. Protein product: CASRPGQHYEQYF.

This clonotype was seen a few times. The rearrangement uses TRBV6-1 and TRBJ1-2; 10 positions match TRBD1. Per the germline V gene, CDR1 is MNHNS and CDR2 is SASEGT. The CDR3 is made up of 13 amino acids. V lost 4 bases and J lost 6; bases outside the gene matches: 2. This CDR3 reads CASSVTGGHGYTF. In DNA form, the CDR3 reads TGTGCCAGCAGTGTGACAGGGGGCCATGGCTACACCTTC.

This clonotype appeared many times. This chain links TRBV7-9 with TRBJ2-7, with TRBD2 identical over 11 bases. The ends lost 1 base at V and 3 bases at J; junction bases unmatched: 2. The germline gives CDR1 SEHNR, CDR2 FQNEAQ (reference sequence). This CDR3 has 15 residues. CDR3 sequence reads: CASSLELAGVYEQYF. For the CDR3, the DNA is TGTGCCAGCAGCTTAGAACTAGCGGGGGTCTACGAGCAGTACTTC.

In its sample, this clonotype was seen many times. V is TRBV7-8 and J is TRBJ1-1; D uncertain. Germline V gene data show CDR1 as SGHVS and CDR2 as FQNEAQ. CDR3 length: 15 residues. The germline V and J ends were trimmed by 4 bases and 1 base, with 13 bases remaining between them. The CDR3 sequence: CASSSAGRTNTEAFF. CDR3 sequence (DNA): TGTGCCAGCAGCTCTGCCGGACGGACGAACACTGAAGCTTTCTTT. Complete variable domain (other parts from reference TRBV7-8 and TRBJ1-1): GAGVSQSPRYKVAKRGQDVALRCDPISGHVSLFWYQQALGQGPEFLTYFQNEAQLDKSGLPSDRFFAERPEGSVSTLKIQRTQQEDSAVYLCASSSAGRTNTEAFFGQGTRLTVV.

This clonotype showed up many times. The V call is TRBV6-1, the J call TRBJ2-7; unclear D gene. The CDR3 loop spans 14 amino acids. Germline lookup yields CDR1 MNHNS and CDR2 SASEGT. CDR3 in amino acids: CGIGGYYTSYEQYF. CDR3 nucleotides: TGTGGCATTGGTGGGTATTATACATCCTACGAGCAGTACTTC.

This clonotype was recorded many times. The V and J genes are TRBV7-2 and TRBJ2-7, with 9 positions matching TRBD1. The CDR3 is made up of 15 amino acids. V gave up 2 bases and J gave up 3 bases; unmatched junction bases: 5. Looked up from germline, CDR1 is SGHTA and CDR2 is FQGNSA. Written as DNA, the CDR3 is TGTGCCAGCAGCTTAATGACAGGGGGAGGCTACGAGCAGTACTTC. Its translation: CASSLMTGGGYEQYF.

The sample holds many counts of this clonotype. The chain employs TRBV9 and TRBJ1-2; D gene uncertain. Germline loops: CDR1 SGDLS, CDR2 YYNGEE. The CDR3 spans 15 residues. The V and J ends lost 2 bases and 2 bases respectively, with 13 bases between them. The CDR3 is CASSVGDTYNYGYTF. The CDR3 coding sequence is TGTGCCAGCAGCGTCGGTGACACCTACAACTATGGCTACACCTTC.

The chain has TRBV4-1 and TRBJ2-1; 11 bases are a match to TRBD2. The germline gives CDR1 MGHRA, CDR2 YSYEKL. The CDR3 consists of 15 residues. V trimming: 8 bases; J trimming: 7 bases; junction bases outside the gene matches: 10. The CDR3 sequence: CASGREASGGNEQFF. CDR3 coding DNA: TGCGCCAGCGGCCGTGAGGCTAGCGGGGGGAATGAGCAGTTCTTC.

This clonotype has at least ten counts. The V call is TRBV20-1, the J call TRBJ2-5; tentative D call: TRBD2 (6 bases). Per the germline V gene, CDR1 is DFQATT and CDR2 is SNEGSKA (reference sequence). CDR3 length: 15 amino acids. The V and J ends lost 1 base and 4 bases respectively, with 16 bases between them. CDR3 in amino acids: CSARAPGAFLETQYF. The CDR3 region has the DNA TGCAGTGCTAGAGCGCCGGGAGCATTTTTAGAGACCCAGTACTTC.

The rearrangement links TRBV27 to TRBJ2-2, with 8 bases fitting TRBD1. Germline CDR1 and CDR2: MNHEY and SMNVEV (reference sequence). The CDR3 runs 16 residues. Trimming cost V 8 bases and J 4 bases; bases outside gene matches: 12. The CDR3 DNA follows: TGTGCCAGCGCTCTCCAGGGGGCTATGGCCACCGGGGAGCTGTTTTTT. Its translation is CASALQGAMATGELFF.

This clonotype was seen many times. The chain uses TRBV29-1 and TRBJ1-1, with a tentative D call TRBD1 (5 bases). Germline V gene sequence: CDR1 SQVTM, CDR2 ANQGSEA. The ends were cut back, 6 bases at V and 0 bases at J, with 20 bases in the middle. This CDR3 contains 16 residues. In nucleotides, the CDR3 is TGCAGCGTGCAATTTTTGGGGGGGGAATTGAACACTGAAGCTTTCTTT. This gives the protein CSVQFLGGELNTEAFF.